This passage covers 26 T cell receptor beta chains from one sample sequenced in a study of cytomegalovirus exposure and HLA in healthy donors. The method was immunoSEQ multiplex PCR; TCRdb's version includes in-frame clones alone and lacks a portion of them. The sample holds more than 300,000 clones, roughly 89% seen once. The sequenced material came from PBMCs. The source is a woman younger than 35 in good health and CMV-seronegative.

V is TRBV7-2 and J is TRBJ2-7; possibly TRBD2 for D (5 bases). Germline CDR1 and CDR2: SGHTA and FQGNSA. The CDR3 contains 14 residues. With 5 bases removed from V and 3 bases from J, the gap between germline ends came to 14 bases. The chain's CDR3 is CASSPTGSFYEQYF. CDR3 in DNA: TGTGCCAGCAGCCCCACTGGGAGTTTCTACGAGCAGTACTTC. Based on the CDR3 plus reference TRBV7-2 and TRBJ2-7, the full variable domain is GAGVSQSPSNKVTEKGKDVELRCDPISGHTALYWYRQSLGQGLEFLIYFQGNSAPDKSGLPSDRFSAERTGGSVSTLTIQRTQQEDSAVYLCASSPTGSFYEQYFGPGTRLTVT.

Notes on this clone: The sample carries other DNA sequences with the same CDR3. The V call is TRBV9, the J call TRBJ2-7; 12 bases are a match to TRBD2. This CDR3 contains 15 residues. Trimming took 3 bases from V and 2 from J; bases not matched to a gene: 3. The V gene's germline CDR1 is SGDLS and CDR2 YYNGEE. CDR3 region: CASSEGLAGTYEQYF. The CDR3 DNA reads as TGTGCCAGCAGCGAGGGACTAGCGGGCACCTACGAGCAGTACTTC. The full variable domain, with the rest looked up from reference TRBV9 and TRBJ2-7, is DSGVTQTPKHLITATGQRVTLRCSPRSGDLSVYWYQQSLDQGLQFLIQYYNGEERAKGNILERFSAQQFPDLHSELNLSSLELGDSALYFCASSEGLAGTYEQYFGPGTRLTVT.

The rearrangement uses TRBV6-1 and TRBJ1-3; no clear D gene. Trimming stripped 7 bases from V and 0 bases from J, with 10 bases between. CDR1 and CDR2 (germline): MNHNS, SASEGT. The CDR3 totals 14 residues. DNA of the CDR3: TGTGCCAGCATCCTAGGTCTCTCTGGAAACACCATATATTTT. This gives the protein CASILGLSGNTIYF.

The chain carries TRBV5-1 and TRBJ2-2, with 12 bases matching TRBD2. J gave up 2 bases and V 7 bases, and 6 bases lay outside the gene matches. The CDR3 runs 16 residues. Germline assignment: CDR1 SGHRS and CDR2 YFSETQ. CDR3 sequence reads: CASRTSGNFNTGELFF. The DNA for the CDR3 is TGCGCCAGCCGGACTAGCGGGAATTTCAACACCGGGGAGCTGTTTTTT.

The chain has TRBV7-2 and TRBJ2-5; TRBD2 aligns across 12 bases. V dropped 5 bases and J dropped 5; count of bases not matched to a gene: 9. CDR1 SGHTA and CDR2 FQGNSA come from the germline V gene. The CDR3 runs 16 residues. This CDR3 is CASSRQGLAGSETQYF. As DNA, the CDR3 is TGTGCCAGCAGCCGACAGGGACTAGCGGGTTCGGAGACCCAGTACTTC.

This clone has only a few counts. The CDR3 DNA reads as TGCGCCAGTGGGACTAGCTTCTACGAGCAGTACTTC. Protein sequence: CASGTSFYEQYF. The V call is TRBV5-1, the J call TRBJ2-7; TRBD2 aligns across 9 bases. Germline CDR1 SGHRS, CDR2 YFSETQ. Trimming removed 8 bases from V and 3 bases from J; junction bases left unmatched: 3. CDR3 length: 12 amino acids. Variable domain in full (rest from reference TRBV5-1 and TRBJ2-7): KAGVTQTPRYLIKTRGQQVTLSCSPISGHRSVSWYQQTPGQGLQFLFEYFSETQRNKGNFPGRFSGRQFSNSRSEMNVSTLELGDSALYLCASGTSFYEQYFGPGTRLTVT.

In regard to this clone: Other DNA sequences from this sample encode an identical CDR3 as well. The chain couples TRBV15 to TRBJ1-5; the D gene is possibly TRBD1 (5 bases). The CDR3 runs 18 residues. V was trimmed by 3 bases and J by 0 bases, leaving 18 bases between them. The germline CDR1 and CDR2 sequences are LNHNV and YYDKDF (reference sequence). The CDR3 region is CATSRASGQGYSNQPQHF. The CDR3 DNA sequence: TGTGCCACCAGCAGGGCGTCAGGGCAGGGATATAGCAATCAGCCCCAGCATTTT.

The chain links TRBV18 to TRBJ2-7; a weak D match, TRBD1 (5 bases). CDR3 size: 14 residues. V was pared by 0 bases and J by 5 bases, with 11 bases between. Per the germline V gene, CDR1 is KGHSH and CDR2 is LQKENI. The CDR3: CASSPPSGHDEQYF. The CDR3 nucleotides read TGTGCCAGCTCACCACCGTCAGGGCACGACGAGCAGTACTTC.

The chain links TRBV28 to TRBJ1-2; D unresolved. V was trimmed by 5 bases and J by 1 base, leaving 20 bases between them. Germline CDR1 is MDHEN and CDR2 is SYDVKM. The CDR3 loop spans 17 amino acids. CDR3 DNA: TGTGCCAGCAGTCCCAACGGGGAGTGGGGAGTTAACTATGGCTACACCTTC. Amino acids: CASSPNGEWGVNYGYTF.

The chain links TRBV10-1 to TRBJ2-7; tentative D call: TRBD2 (6 bases). The CDR3 contains 15 residues. With 3 bases removed from V and 4 bases from J, the gap between germline ends came to 16 bases. Germline values: CDR1 WNHNN, CDR2 SYGVQD (reference sequence). In DNA form, the CDR3 reads TGCGCCAGCAGTGACATCGGGAGCGAGGGATACGAGCAGTACTTC. It codes for CASSDIGSEGYEQYF.

This sequence joins TRBV6-1 and TRBJ2-7; the match to TRBD1 covers 11 bases. The CDR3 spans 14 residues. Per germline, CDR1 MNHNS and CDR2 SASEGT. With V trimmed by 10 bases and J by 3 bases, 8 bases remained unmatched. The CDR3 bases are TGTGCCACCGGAAGGGACAGGGGGAGCTACGAGCAGTACTTC. This codes for CATGRDRGSYEQYF.

CDR3 region: CASSSETGNGYTF. The CDR3 nucleotides are TGTGCCAGCAGTTCGGAGACGGGAAACGGCTACACCTTC. This sequence joins TRBV27 and TRBJ1-2; D remains ambiguous. The V and J ends lost 4 bases and 8 bases respectively, with 14 bases between them. CDR3 length: 13 residues. Germline CDR1 is MNHEY and CDR2 is SMNVEV (reference sequence).

V usage is TRBV5-6 and J usage is TRBJ1-1; 8 bases map to TRBD1. After removal of 2 bases from V and 4 bases from J, the junction contained 10 bases not matched to a gene. This CDR3 has 16 amino acids. The germline V gene encodes CDR1 SGHDT and CDR2 YYEEEE. The CDR3 loop reads CASSFSQGAGATEAFF. CDR3 in DNA: TGTGCCAGCAGCTTTTCTCAGGGGGCAGGGGCCACTGAAGCTTTCTTT.

This clone came up a few times. The chain uses TRBV29-1 and TRBJ1-1; D not certain. CDR3 length equals 12 residues. The germline V gene encodes CDR1 SQVTM and CDR2 ANQGSEA. Trimming pared 7 bases from V and 0 bases from J, leaving 9 bases between. CDR3 protein: CSARLLNTEAFF. The CDR3, as DNA: TGCAGCGCGAGGCTCCTGAACACTGAAGCTTTCTTT.

The chain carries TRBV5-1 and TRBJ1-3, with TRBD1 identical over 11 bases. CDR3 length: 17 amino acids. Trimming at V came to 4 bases and at J to 0 bases, leaving 6 bases not matched to a gene. Germline V gene data show CDR1 as SGHRS and CDR2 as YFSETQ. The CDR3 is CASSTGQGARSGNTIYF. The CDR3 DNA sequence: TGCGCCAGCAGCACCGGACAGGGGGCCCGCTCTGGAAACACCATATATTTT.

In its sample, this clone was seen once. The chain employs TRBV19 and TRBJ2-7, with 12 bases aligning to TRBD2. The length of the CDR3 is 17 residues. V trimming: 2 bases; J trimming: 2 bases; junction bases outside the gene matches: 7. Per the germline V gene, CDR1 is LNHDA and CDR2 is SQIVND (reference sequence). The DNA for the CDR3 is TGTGCCAGTAGTATATTTGGACTAGCGGGACCCGCCTACGAGCAGTACTTC. This codes for CASSIFGLAGPAYEQYF.

The chain uses TRBV7-9 and TRBJ2-7; TRBD1 matches 7 bases. In germline, CDR1 is SEHNR, CDR2 FQNEAQ (reference sequence). The CDR3 length is 15 residues. Trimming removed 6 bases from V and 2 bases from J; junction bases left unmatched: 10. The CDR3 spells CASSSIGQVTYEQYF. In DNA form, the CDR3 reads TGTGCCAGCAGTTCTATCGGACAGGTCACCTACGAGCAGTACTTC.

The chain carries TRBV29-1 and TRBJ2-3, with TRBD1 identical over 7 bases. The CDR3 contains 14 residues. Trimming cost V 8 bases and J 0 bases; bases outside gene matches: 8. The germline gives CDR1 SQVTM, CDR2 ANQGSEA. CDR3: CSLAQTGSTDTQYF. The CDR3 DNA is TGCAGCCTCGCCCAGACAGGGAGCACAGATACGCAGTATTTT.

V is TRBV9 and J is TRBJ2-2; the D gene is possibly TRBD2 (6 bases). Germline CDR1 SGDLS, CDR2 YYNGEE. Trimming took 3 bases from V and 6 from J, leaving 9 bases between them. The CDR3 length is 13 residues. CDR3 sequence: CASSGTSPGELFF. Here the CDR3 DNA reads TGTGCCAGCAGCGGTACTAGCCCCGGGGAGCTGTTTTTT.

The V call is TRBV30, the J call TRBJ1-2, with 7 bases identical to TRBD1. This CDR3 is 14 amino acids long. CDR1 and CDR2 from the germline V gene are GTSNPN and SVGIG (reference sequence). This CDR3 is CARGPGGRDYGYTF. The CDR3 region has the DNA TGTGCGCGGGGCCCAGGGGGGCGGGACTATGGCTACACCTTC.

This rearrangement joins TRBV28 to TRBJ2-7, with 13 positions matching TRBD2. Unmatched junction bases numbered 7, after V lost 5 bases and J lost 3 bases. Germline CDR1 reads MDHEN; CDR2 reads SYDVKM. The CDR3 is 16 amino acids. The CDR3 spells CASSLWTSGGLYEQYF. CDR3 nucleotides: TGTGCCAGCAGTCTCTGGACTAGCGGGGGCCTCTACGAGCAGTACTTC.

V and J are TRBV7-2 and TRBJ2-7; the match to TRBD2 covers 9 bases. The J segment lost 4 bases and the V segment lost 3 bases, leaving 7 bases of the junction unmatched. This CDR3 has 15 amino acids. Germline V CDR1 and CDR2: SGHTA, FQGNSA. CDR3 protein: CASSFASGIDYEQYF. In DNA form, the CDR3 reads TGTGCCAGCAGCTTTGCTAGCGGGATAGATTACGAGCAGTACTTC.

This chain connects TRBV9 to TRBJ1-5, with TRBD1 as a possible D gene (6 bases). V was cut by 3 bases and J by 0 bases, with 7 bases left in between. The CDR3 extends over 14 amino acids. Germline values: CDR1 SGDLS, CDR2 YYNGEE. The CDR3 here is CASSAGVSNQPQHF. CDR3 nucleotides: TGTGCCAGCAGCGCAGGGGTTAGCAATCAGCCCCAGCATTTT. Full variable domain (remainder filled in from reference TRBV9 and TRBJ1-5): DSGVTQTPKHLITATGQRVTLRCSPRSGDLSVYWYQQSLDQGLQFLIQYYNGEERAKGNILERFSAQQFPDLHSELNLSSLELGDSALYFCASSAGVSNQPQHFGDGTRLSIL.

This clone was counted a single time. This chain connects TRBV18 to TRBJ2-7; the match to TRBD1 covers 10 bases. There are 16 residues in the CDR3. In germline, CDR1 is KGHSH, CDR2 LQKENI. V shed 3 bases and J 3 bases; nucleotides not matched to a gene: 8. CDR3 region: CASSPLPDRGYYEQYF. Here the CDR3 DNA reads TGTGCCAGCTCACCGCTTCCGGACAGGGGGTACTACGAGCAGTACTTC.

The chain couples TRBV19 to TRBJ2-3; 9 positions agree with TRBD2. CDR3 length: 15 amino acids. After removal of 7 bases from V and 2 bases from J, the junction contained 7 bases not matched to a gene. The germline V gene has CDR1 LNHDA and CDR2 SQIVND (reference sequence). CDR3 protein: CASTDSGSTTDTQYF. The CDR3 bases are TGTGCCAGTACCGATAGCGGGAGTACCACAGATACGCAGTATTTT.

This chain connects TRBV11-3 to TRBJ2-1; a weak D match, TRBD2 (5 bases). The CDR3 loop spans 13 amino acids. Germline V lookup: CDR1 SGHNT, CDR2 YENEEA. Trimming pared 5 bases from V and 7 bases from J, leaving 12 bases between. The DNA for the CDR3 is TGTGCCAGCAGCACCGGACTCCTGAATGAGCAGTTCTTC. As protein: CASSTGLLNEQFF.